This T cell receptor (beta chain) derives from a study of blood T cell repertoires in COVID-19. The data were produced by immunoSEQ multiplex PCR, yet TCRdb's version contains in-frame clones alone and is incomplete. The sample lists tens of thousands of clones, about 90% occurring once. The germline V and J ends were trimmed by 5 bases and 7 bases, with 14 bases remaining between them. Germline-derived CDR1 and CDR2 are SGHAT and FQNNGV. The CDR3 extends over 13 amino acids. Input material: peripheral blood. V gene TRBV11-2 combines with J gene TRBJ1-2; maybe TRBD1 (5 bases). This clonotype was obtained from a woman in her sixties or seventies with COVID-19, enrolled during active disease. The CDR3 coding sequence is TGTGCCAGCAGCGCGGGACCCGGAGTTGGCTACACCTTC. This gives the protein CASSAGPGVGYTF.